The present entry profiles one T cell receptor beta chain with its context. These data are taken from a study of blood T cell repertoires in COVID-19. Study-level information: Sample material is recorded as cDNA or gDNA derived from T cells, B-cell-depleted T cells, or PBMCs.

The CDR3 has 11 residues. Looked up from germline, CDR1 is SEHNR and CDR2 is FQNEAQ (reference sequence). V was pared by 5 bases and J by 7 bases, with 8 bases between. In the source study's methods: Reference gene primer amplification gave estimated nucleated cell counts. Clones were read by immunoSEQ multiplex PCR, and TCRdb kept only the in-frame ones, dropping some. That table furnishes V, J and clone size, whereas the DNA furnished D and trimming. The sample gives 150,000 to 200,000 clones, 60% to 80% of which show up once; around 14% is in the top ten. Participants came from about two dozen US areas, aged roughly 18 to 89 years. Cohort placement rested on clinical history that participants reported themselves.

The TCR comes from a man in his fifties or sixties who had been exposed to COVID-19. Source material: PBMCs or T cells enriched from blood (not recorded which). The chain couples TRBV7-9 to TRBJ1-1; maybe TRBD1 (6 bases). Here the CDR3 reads CASSEQGEAFF. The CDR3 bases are TGTGCCAGCAGCGAACAGGGTGAAGCTTTCTTT.